The 17 T cell receptor beta chains reported below all come from one sample, sequenced in a study of identical twins. TCRdb reprocessed the 5' RACE reads with MiXCR, giving one entry per CDR3 protein. The repertoire includes over 550,000 distinct CDR3 sequences, roughly 7.2% of them detected once, and roughly 1.6% sits in the top ten. In addition, the sample was reused for a study of yellow fever vaccine responses in identical twins.

Source material: PBMCs. The receptors were gathered from a woman aged 18-35 years in good health.

This clonotype was recorded a few times. The junction departs from germline at one end; a sequencing error may be responsible. This chain uses TRBV12-5 with TRBJ1-1; TRBD1 is a possible D gene (5 bases). The CDR3 is 10 residues long. CDR1 and CDR2 (germline): LGHNT, FRNRAP. CDR3 bases: TGTGCTAGTGCCAATCTAGGGGTGCCCTTT. Amino acid sequence: CASANLGVPF. The whole variable domain, filled in from reference TRBV12-5 and TRBJ1-1, reads DARVTQTPRHKVTEMGQEVTMRCQPILGHNTVFWYRQTMMQGLELLAYFRNRAPLDDSGMPKDRFSAEMPDATLATLKIQPSEPRDSAVYFCASANLGVPFGQGTRLTVV.

This clonotype has more than one count but fewer than ten. The chain joins TRBV27 to TRBJ2-2; TRBD1 aligns across 7 bases. Germline loops: CDR1 MNHEY, CDR2 SMNVEV (reference sequence). V trimming: 5 bases; J trimming: 0 bases; junction bases outside the gene matches: 15. The CDR3 has 19 residues. CDR3 loop: CASSKLFDREIPNTGELFF. The DNA of the CDR3 is TGTGCCAGCAGTAAACTCTTTGACAGGGAGATACCGAACACCGGGGAGCTGTTTTTT.

This clonotype has ten or more counts. This chain uses TRBV12-3 or TRBV12-4 with TRBJ1-4; D might be TRBD1 (6 bases). V was clipped by 3 bases and J by 17 bases, with 19 bases between them. CDR3 length equals 13 residues. The CDR3 reads CASSFQPLAGEFF. CDR3 DNA: TGTGCCAGCAGTTTTCAACCTCTCGCAGGGGAATTTTTT.

This clonotype showed up many times. The CDR3 DNA is TGCGCCAGCAGCTTGTGGTCTAGCGGGAGTCCCCTTTACGAGCAGTACTTC. As protein: CASSLWSSGSPLYEQYF. The gene calls are TRBV5-1 and TRBJ2-7; 10 bases are shared with TRBD2. CDR1 is SGHRS, CDR2 YFSETQ, per germline. The junction had 11 bases not matched to a gene; V was cut back by 1 base and J by 4 bases. This CDR3 has 17 residues.

This clonotype was seen many times. This chain connects TRBV5-6 to TRBJ1-2; D perhaps matches TRBD1 (6 bases). The CDR3 runs 16 residues. Trimming left V 2 bases short and J 4 bases short, with 18 bases between. Germline assignment: CDR1 SGHDT and CDR2 YYEEEE. Written as DNA, the CDR3 is TGTGCCAGCAGCTTCCTCGGTTCGGGGGCGACCTATGGCTACACCTTC. Amino acids: CASSFLGSGATYGYTF. Complete variable domain (other parts from reference TRBV5-6 and TRBJ1-2): DAGVTQSPTHLIKTRGQQVTLRCSPKSGHDTVSWYQQALGQGPQFIFQYYEEEERQRGNFPDRFSGHQFPNYSSELNVNALLLGDSALYLCASSFLGSGATYGYTFGSGTRLTVV.

Worth noting for this clonotype: A junction end diverges from the germline sequence, so it may reflect a read error. V is TRBV20-1 and J is TRBJ2-1, with TRBD2 matching 10 bases. CDR3 length equals 16 residues. Germline loops: CDR1 DFQATT, CDR2 SNEGSKA (reference sequence). The CDR3 DNA follows: TGCTGTGCTAGAGATCTAGATCTAGCGGGGGTCAATGAGCAGTTCTTC. Translation gives CCARDLDLAGVNEQFF.

This clonotype was picked up many times. The genes are TRBV4-1 and TRBJ1-2; D is uncertain. The ends were cut back, 0 bases at V and 3 bases at J, with 8 bases in the middle. The CDR3 totals 14 residues. Germline lookup yields CDR1 MGHRA and CDR2 YSYEKL. This CDR3 reads CASSQESAYYGYTF. Here the CDR3 DNA reads TGCGCCAGCAGCCAAGAATCAGCTTACTATGGCTACACCTTC.

The chain uses TRBV6-1 and TRBJ1-2, with D maybe TRBD1 (5 bases). The germline gives CDR1 MNHNS, CDR2 SASEGT. V was shortened by 2 bases and J by 6 bases, with 7 bases between the two germline ends. CDR3 size: 12 residues. The CDR3 DNA sequence: TGTGCCAGCAGTGAAAAGGGACATGGCTACACCTTC. Translating it yields CASSEKGHGYTF.

This clonotype has a handful of counts. V and J are TRBV6-1 and TRBJ2-2; 10 positions agree with TRBD2. The CDR3 runs to 15 residues. The J segment lost 10 bases and the V segment lost 6 bases, leaving 11 bases of the junction unmatched. Germline loops: CDR1 MNHNS, CDR2 SASEGT. CDR3 residues: CASRSSGGAIPELFF. In DNA, the CDR3 is TGTGCCAGCAGGTCCAGCGGGGGGGCGATTCCGGAGCTGTTTTTT.

This clonotype was counted many times. The germline gene is not matched at one end of the junction; a read error may be the cause. This chain connects TRBV7-3 to TRBJ2-1, with D perhaps matching TRBD1 (6 bases). The length of the CDR3 is 13 residues. Germline assignment: CDR1 SGHTA and CDR2 FQGTGA. The CDR3 region has the DNA TGTGCCAGCAGCTTAACACGGGACAATGCGCAGTTCTTC. Protein: CASSLTRDNAQFF.

The chain uses TRBV27 and TRBJ2-7, with TRBD2 identical over 9 bases. The CDR3 is 14 amino acids. Germline values: CDR1 MNHEY, CDR2 SMNVEV (reference sequence). Germline trimming cut 8 bases from V and 7 bases from J; bases unmatched to any gene: 12. The CDR3 loop reads CASGAGGPGGEQYF. Here the CDR3 DNA reads TGTGCCAGCGGGGCGGGAGGGCCCGGGGGGGAGCAGTACTTC.

This clonotype was seen many times. The V and J genes are TRBV10-3 and TRBJ1-4; 8 bases fit TRBD1. V gave up 3 bases and J gave up 10 bases; unmatched junction bases: 4. Germline V lookup: CDR1 ENHRY, CDR2 SYGVKD. CDR3 size: 13 residues. The CDR3 DNA follows: TGTGCCATCAGTGATGGGACAGGTGGAAAACTGTTTTTT. Its translation is CAISDGTGGKLFF.

This clonotype was counted between two and nine times. The chain links TRBV9 to TRBJ2-5; no clear D gene. V was clipped by 0 bases and J by 4 bases, with 7 bases between them. The CDR3 is 13 residues long. Per germline, CDR1 SGDLS and CDR2 YYNGEE. The CDR3 DNA sequence: TGTGCCAGCAGCGTAGGCAATTTAGAGACCCAGTACTTC. Its translation: CASSVGNLETQYF.

Notes on this clonotype: A read error is possible here, since a much larger clone lies one base away. This chain joins TRBV3-1 and TRBJ2-3; the match to TRBD1 covers 8 bases. Germline loops: CDR1 LGHDT, CDR2 YNNKEL (reference sequence). This CDR3 is 14 amino acids long. The CDR3 nucleotides read TGTGCCAGCAGCCAGACGACAGGGGCAGATACGCGGTATTTT. Translation gives CASSQTTGADTRYF.

This clonotype was counted a few times. This chain links TRBV2 with TRBJ2-5, with 9 bases aligning to TRBD2. The J segment lost 0 bases and the V segment lost 2 bases, leaving 1 base of the junction unmatched. CDR3 size: 15 residues. CDR1 is SNHLY and CDR2 is FYNNEI in the germline V gene. This CDR3 is CASSERTSDQETQYF. DNA of the CDR3: TGTGCCAGCAGTGAAAGGACTAGCGACCAAGAGACCCAGTACTTC.

This clonotype was counted ten times or more. The gene calls are TRBV11-3 and TRBJ2-3, with 10 bases lining up with TRBD2. V was clipped by 6 bases and J by 0 bases; unmatched bases: 0. Germline loops: CDR1 SGHNT, CDR2 YENEEA. The CDR3 is made up of 14 amino acids. CDR3 in DNA: TGTGCCAGCAGGACTAGCGGGAGCACAGATACGCAGTATTTT. Its translation is CASRTSGSTDTQYF.

This clonotype came up many times. The chain combines TRBV7-9 with TRBJ2-2; D is possibly TRBD1 or TRBD2 (5 bases each). V dropped 4 bases and J dropped 3 bases, with 15 bases sitting between them. This CDR3 contains 16 residues. Germline V CDR1 and CDR2: SEHNR, FQNEAQ (reference sequence). In nucleotides, the CDR3 is TGTGCCAGCAGCTCACCCCCACAGGACTACACCGGGGAGCTGTTTTTT. Translating gives CASSSPPQDYTGELFF.